Following are 32 T cell receptor beta chains from one sample sequenced in a study of PD-L1 blockade in urothelial cancer. Profiling relied on immunoSEQ multiplex PCR, and the TCRdb table lists in-frame clones only, not all of them. The sample gives some 79,000 clones, about 81% of which show up once; more than 8% is in the top ten. Sequencing used PBMCs, obtained around atezolizumab (anti-PD-L1) treatment. These receptors were collected from a man between 65 and 85 years old with urothelial cancer.

The V gene is TRBV6-1, the J gene TRBJ1-6; D is perhaps TRBD1 (6 bases). Germline CDR1 MNHNS, CDR2 SASEGT. Trimming took 1 base from V and 8 from J, leaving 12 bases between them. The CDR3 covers 15 residues. CDR3 residues: CASSEGSGGYSPLHF. CDR3 DNA: TGTGCCAGCAGTGAAGGGAGCGGGGGCTATTCACCCCTCCACTTT.

This chain connects TRBV7-2 to TRBJ1-5, with 7 bases that match TRBD1. V shed 3 bases, J shed 0 bases, and the junction held 5 bases outside the gene matches. Germline-derived CDR1 and CDR2 are SGHTA and FQGNSA. The CDR3 spans 16 residues. The CDR3 region is CASSFGTAYSNQPQHF. The CDR3 DNA reads TGTGCCAGCAGCTTCGGGACAGCTTATAGCAATCAGCCCCAGCATTTT.

The rearrangement uses TRBV7-2 and TRBJ1-1; the match to TRBD1 covers 7 bases. With 5 bases clipped from V and 2 bases from J, the junction kept 11 bases outside the gene matches. There are 16 residues in the CDR3. Germline assignment: CDR1 SGHTA and CDR2 FQGNSA. CDR3 protein: CASSPRLGQTNTEAFF. The CDR3 nucleotides read TGTGCCAGCAGCCCACGCCTGGGACAGACTAACACTGAAGCTTTCTTT.

In DNA, the CDR3 is TGTGCCAGTAGACCCAGAGGGACAGGCCCCAATCAGCCCCAGCATTTT. Its translation: CASRPRGTGPNQPQHF. The chain joins TRBV19 to TRBJ1-5; 8 positions match TRBD1. This CDR3 contains 16 residues. Germline CDR1 LNHDA, CDR2 SQIVND (reference sequence). Trimming removed 6 bases from V and 3 bases from J; junction bases left unmatched: 10.

V is TRBV9 and J is TRBJ2-7, with 8 bases matching TRBD2. Germline lookup yields CDR1 SGDLS and CDR2 YYNGEE. CDR3 length: 15 residues. V gave up 3 bases and J gave up 1 base; unmatched junction bases: 6. This CDR3 reads CASSAGGGESYEQYF. In DNA form, the CDR3 reads TGTGCCAGCAGCGCCGGGGGGGGCGAATCCTACGAGCAGTACTTC.

The V and J genes are TRBV4-2 and TRBJ2-6; 8 bases map to TRBD1. Germline loops: CDR1 LGHNA, CDR2 YNFKEQ. The length of the CDR3 is 18 residues. Trimming cost V 0 bases and J 0 bases; bases outside gene matches: 4. The CDR3 reads CASSQEATGVSGANVLTF. CDR3 DNA sequence: TGTGCCAGCAGCCAAGAGGCGACAGGGGTCTCTGGGGCCAACGTCCTGACTTTC.

The V and J genes are TRBV11-2 and TRBJ2-7; the match to TRBD2 covers 11 bases. V dropped 4 bases and J dropped 7; count of bases not matched to a gene: 6. The CDR3 runs 14 residues. Germline values: CDR1 SGHAT, CDR2 FQNNGV. CDR3 sequence reads: CASSSTSGTGEQYF. In DNA form, the CDR3 reads TGTGCCAGCAGCTCGACTAGCGGGACGGGTGAGCAGTACTTC.

This clone appeared a single time. V and J are TRBV18 and TRBJ1-2; TRBD1 is a possible D gene (5 bases). CDR3 length: 13 residues. Trimming removed 1 base from V and 8 bases from J, with 11 bases in between. From germline, CDR1 is KGHSH and CDR2 LQKENI. The CDR3 region has the DNA TGTGCCAGCTCACCACAGGGGACTGGAGGCTACACCTTC. The encoded protein is CASSPQGTGGYTF. The complete variable domain, with remaining parts taken from reference TRBV18 and TRBJ1-2, reads NAGVMQNPRHLVRRRGQEARLRCSPMKGHSHVYWYRQLPEEGLKFMVYLQKENIIDESGMPKERFSAEFPKEGPSILRIQQVVRGDSAAYFCASSPQGTGGYTFGSGTRLTVV.

There are a few counts of this clone. The CDR3 DNA is TGTGCCAGCAGTGCGTATTTACAGCTGAACACTGAAGCTTTCTTT. Protein sequence: CASSAYLQLNTEAFF. The rearrangement uses TRBV6-1 and TRBJ1-1; D gene ambiguous. V lost 4 bases and J lost 0, with 12 bases in between. The CDR3 has 15 amino acids. CDR1 MNHNS and CDR2 SASEGT come from the germline V gene.

The chain has TRBV4-2 and TRBJ2-5; the match to TRBD1 covers 10 bases. The germline CDR1 and CDR2 sequences are LGHNA and YNFKEQ. This CDR3 has 16 amino acids. Losses at the gene ends were 4 bases for V and 4 bases for J; bases not matched to a gene: 9. The CDR3 coding sequence is TGTGCCAGCAGCCGCCGGACAGGGGGACAGGGAGAGACCCAGTACTTC. Translating it yields CASSRRTGGQGETQYF.

This rearrangement joins TRBV9 to TRBJ1-2, with 8 bases identical to TRBD1. This CDR3 contains 15 residues. Germline lookup yields CDR1 SGDLS and CDR2 YYNGEE. Losses at the gene ends were 0 bases for V and 3 bases for J; bases not matched to a gene: 4. This CDR3 reads CASSVAAGQDYGYTF. The CDR3 DNA reads as TGTGCCAGCAGCGTAGCTGCGGGACAGGACTATGGCTACACCTTC. Based on the CDR3 plus reference TRBV9 and TRBJ1-2, the full variable domain is DSGVTQTPKHLITATGQRVTLRCSPRSGDLSVYWYQQSLDQGLQFLIQYYNGEERAKGNILERFSAQQFPDLHSELNLSSLELGDSALYFCASSVAAGQDYGYTFGSGTRLTVV.

The gene calls are TRBV18 and TRBJ2-7; 9 bases map to TRBD1. The CDR3 contains 14 residues. The germline V gene has CDR1 KGHSH and CDR2 LQKENI. The trim removed 5 bases at V and 5 bases at J, leaving 7 bases unmatched. CDR3 in DNA: TGTGCCAGCTCAGCCGGGACAGGGAAGAACGAGCAGTACTTC. Amino acids: CASSAGTGKNEQYF.

The rearrangement joins TRBV29-1 to TRBJ2-7; D is perhaps TRBD1 (6 bases). The CDR3 spans 12 residues. Trimming removed 7 bases from V and 3 bases from J, with 13 bases in between. Germline CDR1 and CDR2: SQVTM and ANQGSEA. The CDR3 here is CSGRTEFYEQYF. In nucleotides, the CDR3 is TGCAGCGGGCGGACAGAGTTCTACGAGCAGTACTTC.

V and J are TRBV7-2 and TRBJ1-2; 7 nucleotides align to TRBD1. V shed 5 bases, J shed 8 bases, and the junction held 8 bases outside the gene matches. The CDR3 sequence is 13 residues long. The V gene's germline CDR1 is SGHTA and CDR2 FQGNSA. The CDR3 DNA reads as TGTGCCAGCAGCCTGGGGACAGCGCGGGGCTACACCTTC. Amino acid sequence: CASSLGTARGYTF.

This clone was found once. The V gene is TRBV5-1, the J gene TRBJ1-3; D not certain. The CDR3 spans 15 residues. The V end lost 5 bases, the J end lost 0 bases, and 12 bases lay between the germline ends. The germline gives CDR1 SGHRS, CDR2 YFSETQ. Here the CDR3 DNA reads TGCGCCAGCAGGGGAGGATCGTACTCTGGAAACACCATATATTTT. It yields the protein CASRGGSYSGNTIYF.

The rearrangement joins TRBV5-1 to TRBJ2-1; 14 nucleotides agree with TRBD2. Trimming cost V 4 bases and J 7 bases; bases outside gene matches: 10. The V gene's germline CDR1 is SGHRS and CDR2 YFSETQ. The CDR3 covers 17 residues. The CDR3 spells CASSPDGTSGSTNEQFF. As DNA, the CDR3 is TGCGCCAGCAGCCCGGACGGGACTAGCGGGAGTACGAATGAGCAGTTCTTC.

This clone was recorded a few times. The chain combines TRBV5-1 with TRBJ2-3, with 7 bases identical to TRBD1. The CDR3 sequence is 15 residues long. In germline, CDR1 is SGHRS, CDR2 YFSETQ. Trimming removed 2 bases from V and 3 bases from J; junction bases left unmatched: 6. This chain's CDR3 is CASSFTGTVTDTQYF. DNA for the CDR3: TGCGCCAGCAGCTTCACTGGGACAGTGACAGATACGCAGTATTTT.

The chain combines TRBV18 with TRBJ1-5, with 7 nucleotides matching TRBD1. This CDR3 contains 13 residues. Germline V lookup: CDR1 KGHSH, CDR2 LQKENI. V dropped 5 bases and J dropped 4; count of bases not matched to a gene: 2. The CDR3 DNA reads TGTGCCAGCTCAGCGGACAGGAATCAGCCCCAGCATTTT. Protein product: CASSADRNQPQHF.

The V call is TRBV30, the J call TRBJ2-7, with unresolved D. The CDR3 consists of 13 residues. Between the trimmed V and J ends, which lost 4 bases and 3 bases, there was a span of 13 bases. Germline V CDR1 and CDR2: GTSNPN, SVGIG (reference sequence). CDR3 loop: CAWNPLNGYEQYF. The CDR3, as DNA: TGTGCCTGGAACCCTTTAAACGGCTACGAGCAGTACTTC.

This chain links TRBV7-9 with TRBJ1-2, with 10 bases fitting TRBD1. The germline V gene encodes CDR1 SEHNR and CDR2 FQNEAQ (reference sequence). Trimming cost V 5 bases and J 6 bases; bases outside gene matches: 9. There are 15 residues in the CDR3. The CDR3 sequence: CASSPPGTGVHGYTF. CDR3 sequence (DNA): TGTGCCAGCAGCCCGCCTGGGACAGGGGTGCATGGCTACACCTTC.

The chain couples TRBV13 to TRBJ2-7, with D possibly being TRBD1 (6 bases). Germline V gives CDR1 PRHDT, CDR2 FYEKMQ (reference sequence). The V gene lost 5 bases and the J gene lost 2 bases, with 16 bases spanning the gap. The CDR3 is 15 residues long. The CDR3 region is CASSPRGQGTYEQYF. CDR3 DNA: TGTGCCAGCAGCCCGAGGGGACAAGGAACCTACGAGCAGTACTTC.

On this clone: At one end, the junction sequence differs from germline, possibly due to a read error. The chain carries TRBV5-1 and TRBJ2-3, with 7 bases matching TRBD2. From germline, CDR1 is SGHRS and CDR2 YFSETQ. This CDR3 has 15 residues. The CDR3 is CATSLGEGRAGTQYF. The CDR3 bases are TGCGCCACCAGCCTCGGGGAGGGCCGTGCAGGTACGCAGTATTTT.

The chain links TRBV11-3 to TRBJ2-2; TRBD1 matches at 7 bases. This CDR3 has 15 residues. Germline V lookup: CDR1 SGHNT, CDR2 YENEEA. With V trimmed by 4 bases and J by 0 bases, 2 bases remained unmatched. The DNA for the CDR3 is TGTGCCAGCAGCTGGACAGGAACGAACACCGGGGAGCTGTTTTTT. As protein: CASSWTGTNTGELFF.

The V and J genes are TRBV7-2 and TRBJ2-7; D might be TRBD2 (5 bases). CDR3 length: 16 residues. CDR1 SGHTA and CDR2 FQGNSA come from the germline V gene. V lost 1 base, J lost 4 bases, and 17 bases lay in between. The CDR3: CASSLEDPGLAYEQYF. The CDR3 region has the DNA TGTGCCAGCAGCTTAGAGGATCCCGGGCTAGCTTACGAGCAGTACTTC. The whole variable domain, remainder taken from reference TRBV7-2 and TRBJ2-7, is GAGVSQSPSNKVTEKGKDVELRCDPISGHTALYWYRQSLGQGLEFLIYFQGNSAPDKSGLPSDRFSAERTGGSVSTLTIQRTQQEDSAVYLCASSLEDPGLAYEQYFGPGTRLTVT.

The chain employs TRBV29-1 and TRBJ2-2; D may be TRBD1 (6 bases). Germline CDR1 reads SQVTM; CDR2 reads ANQGSEA. The CDR3 totals 14 residues. CDR3 DNA: TGCAACATGGGGCCAGGGGCGAACACCGGGGAGCTGTTTTTT. Its protein is CNMGPGANTGELFF.

This chain joins TRBV6-5 and TRBJ1-2; 9 positions match TRBD1. Germline V gene sequence: CDR1 MNHEY, CDR2 SVGAGI. J was trimmed by 4 bases and V by 4 bases; bases with no gene match: 10. The CDR3 runs to 16 residues. As DNA, the CDR3 is TGTGCCAGCAGTTCCCCCCGAACAGGGGGCCGCTATGGCTACACCTTC. Amino acid sequence: CASSSPRTGGRYGYTF.

The chain has TRBV6-1 and TRBJ2-5; 8 bases fit TRBD2. CDR3 length equals 15 residues. V shed 4 bases and J 2 bases; nucleotides not matched to a gene: 6. The germline V gene encodes CDR1 MNHNS and CDR2 SASEGT. The CDR3 DNA reads as TGTGCCAGCAGTGCTGGGACTAGATATCAAGAGACCCAGTACTTC. Translated: CASSAGTRYQETQYF.

The rearrangement uses TRBV5-1 and TRBJ2-1; no clear D. This CDR3 spans 14 amino acids. Germline CDR1 is SGHRS and CDR2 is YFSETQ. Trimming pared 4 bases from V and 7 bases from J, leaving 15 bases between. This CDR3 is CASSQFNSVNEQFF. The CDR3, as DNA: TGCGCCAGCAGCCAATTCAACAGTGTGAATGAGCAGTTCTTC. Together with reference TRBV5-1 and TRBJ2-1, the CDR3 gives the full variable domain: KAGVTQTPRYLIKTRGQQVTLSCSPISGHRSVSWYQQTPGQGLQFLFEYFSETQRNKGNFPGRFSGRQFSNSRSEMNVSTLELGDSALYLCASSQFNSVNEQFFGPGTRLTVL.

The chain is built from TRBV5-4 and TRBJ1-3, with 7 bases aligning to TRBD1. The CDR3 runs to 15 residues. V trimming: 1 base; J trimming: 4 bases; junction bases outside the gene matches: 5. The germline V gene encodes CDR1 SGHNT and CDR2 YYREEE (reference sequence). CDR3 DNA sequence: TGTGCCAGCAGCTTGAAGGGGGCGTTAGGAAACACCATATATTTT. This sequence encodes CASSLKGALGNTIYF.

In nucleotides, the CDR3 is TGTGCTAGTGGTCCCCCCGGGGGGGGAGGCACAGATACGCAGTATTTT. It encodes CASGPPGGGGTDTQYF. The J gene is TRBJ2-3, the V gene TRBV12-5; 8 positions match TRBD2. The germline gives CDR1 LGHNT, CDR2 FRNRAP. The CDR3 spans 16 residues. After removal of 5 bases from V and 1 base from J, the junction contained 8 bases not matched to a gene.

V and J are TRBV6-1 and TRBJ2-3; D is undetermined. The CDR3 contains 13 residues. Germline-derived CDR1 and CDR2 are MNHNS and SASEGT. V lost 1 base to trimming and J lost 5 bases, with 7 bases between them. The CDR3 DNA reads as TGTGCCAGCAGTGAAGTTAATCGAGATACGCAGTATTTT. This encodes CASSEVNRDTQYF.

CDR3 in DNA: TGTGCCAGCAGTTTAGCGGCAGGGGGCCACGAGCAGTACTTC. Its translation is CASSLAAGGHEQYF. The chain carries TRBV27 and TRBJ2-7; 8 bases fit TRBD1. Germline assignment: CDR1 MNHEY and CDR2 SMNVEV (reference sequence). V shed 2 bases, J shed 5 bases, and the junction held 5 bases outside the gene matches. The CDR3 consists of 14 residues.